These T cell receptor beta chains were read from a single sample in a study of technical replicates of blood from a few donors. Generated by immunoSEQ multiplex PCR, the TCRdb table keeps only in-frame clones and is missing some. This table holds about 56,000 clones, about 94% found once. Sequencing used PBMCs. These TCRs come from a human donor in good health. Some clones in this sample may be carry-over from other donors' samples. Each CDR3 is given with its conserved first and last residue. A D gene is named only where the DNA matches it firmly. Size tells how often a clone was seen (once, few, many) or the class of an expanded clone, and some rows leave it out.

>.|TRBD1|TRBV6-6|TRBJ2-1
CASSGTGGEGNEQFF
TGTGCCAGCAGTGGGACAGGAGGGGAAGGCAATGAGCAGTTCTTC
>.|.|TRBV4-2|TRBJ2-6
CASSQEQNSGANVLTF
TGTGCCAGCAGCCAAGAACAGAACTCTGGGGCCAACGTCCTGACTTTC
>.|TRBD2|TRBV30|TRBJ2-5
CARTGTSGSGETQYF
TGTGCCAGGACCGGGACTAGCGGGAGTGGAGAGACCCAGTACTTC
>.|TRBD1|TRBV6-5|TRBJ2-7
CASSRSTGFYEQYF
TGTGCCAGCAGCCGATCGACAGGGTTCTACGAGCAGTACTTC
>.|.|TRBV7-7|TRBJ2-5
CASSFRGQETQYF
TGTGCCAGCAGCTTCCGGGGTCAAGAGACCCAGTACTTC
>.|TRBD2|TRBV2|TRBJ2-7
CASSWTSGYEQYF
TGTGCCAGCAGTTGGACTAGCGGCTACGAGCAGTACTTC
>once|.|TRBV10-3|TRBJ1-5
CAISERAGIEQPQHF
TGTGCCATCAGTGAGCGGGCGGGGATAGAGCAGCCCCAGCATTTT
>.|.|TRBV11-3|TRBJ1-6
CASSLDEQGRIYNSPLHF
TGTGCCAGCAGCTTAGATGAGCAGGGCAGAATCTATAATTCACCCCTCCACTTT
>.|.|TRBV4-3|TRBJ1-1
CASSQGGLGTEAFF
TGCGCCAGCAGCCAAGGAGGGCTGGGTACTGAAGCTTTCTTT
>.|TRBD1|TRBV30|TRBJ1-6
CAWSLTGGYRNSPLHF
TGTGCCTGGAGTCTCACAGGGGGATATCGGAATTCACCCCTCCACTTT
>.|.|TRBV4-1|TRBJ2-7
CASSQEGGRAYEQYF
TGCGCCAGCAGCCAAGAAGGCGGCCGAGCCTACGAGCAGTACTTC
>.|TRBD1|TRBV25-1|TRBJ2-7
CASSEGVQGAQDEQYF
TGTGCCAGCAGTGAAGGTGTTCAGGGGGCGCAGGACGAGCAGTACTTC
>.|.|TRBV5-4|TRBJ1-4
CASKPDSTNEKLFF
TGTGCCAGCAAGCCTGATTCAACTAATGAAAAACTGTTTTTT
>.|.|TRBV18|TRBJ2-5
CASSRAGVETQYF
TGTGCCAGCTCACGGGCAGGGGTAGAGACCCAGTACTTC
>.|.|TRBV28|TRBJ1-2
CASSLGGQGDSGYGYTF
TGTGCCAGCAGTTTGGGGGGGCAGGGCGATAGTGGCTATGGCTACACCTTC
>.|.|TRBV6-1|TRBJ2-2
CASVLSGGTGELFF
TGTGCCAGCGTTTTGTCCGGAGGCACCGGGGAGCTGTTTTTT